Shown below are 4 T cell receptor beta chains from a single sample sequenced in a study of cytomegalovirus exposure and HLA in healthy donors (dated by TCRdb to about 2017). Library generation was performed with the immunoSEQ multiplex PCR assay. A mixture of 60 forward primers for TCR Vbeta segments and 13 reverse primers for TCR Jbeta segments was used in the multiplex PCR. TCRdb limited this immuneACCESS table to in-frame rearrangements with V and J called. A share of clones is missing; checked studies link under half to unresolved V genes, and the rest is unexplained. The sample contains 150,000 to 200,000 clones, 65% to 70% of them found a single time. The leading ten clones occupy over 9.5% of the sample. Sequencing was carried out using PBMCs. The receptor set was obtained from a young man in good health and CMV-seropositive.

The CDR3 nucleotides are TGTGCCAGCAGCCAAGCAGGGGGTTCCTACGAGCAGTACTTC. Amino acids: CASSQAGGSYEQYF. This chain connects TRBV14 to TRBJ2-5; TRBD1 aligns across 7 bases. The DNA end is more similar to TRBJ2-7, so the J call may be wrong. Germline V gene sequence: CDR1 SGHDN, CDR2 FVKESK. This CDR3 region has 14 residues.

The CDR3 reads CASSQDGGLGNQPQHF. CDR3 bases: TGCGCCAGCAGCCAAGATGGGGGCTTAGGCAATCAGCCCCAGCATTTT. This chain joins TRBV4-1 and TRBJ1-5; tentatively, D is TRBD1 (6 bases). Germline lookup yields CDR1 MGHRA and CDR2 YSYEKL. Trimming removed 0 bases from V and 2 bases from J, with 11 bases in between. This CDR3 is 16 amino acids long.

This clone appeared a single time. V gene TRBV5-1 combines with J gene TRBJ2-1; 9 positions match TRBD1. J gave up 7 bases and V 5 bases, and 7 bases lay outside the gene matches. Germline V gene sequence: CDR1 SGHRS, CDR2 YFSETQ. The CDR3 consists of 14 residues. The CDR3 region has the DNA TGCGCCAGCAGGATACAGGGGGCTTTGAATGAGCAGTTCTTC. It is translated as CASRIQGALNEQFF.

A few counts support this clone. V is TRBV6-6 and J is TRBJ1-1; 9 nucleotides align to TRBD1. V lost 2 bases and J lost 0; bases outside the gene matches: 1. The CDR3 covers 15 residues. Germline CDR1 reads MNHNY; CDR2 reads SVGAGI (reference sequence). This chain's CDR3 is CASSYGTGMNTEAFF. The CDR3 region has the DNA TGTGCCAGCAGTTACGGGACAGGGATGAACACTGAAGCTTTCTTT.